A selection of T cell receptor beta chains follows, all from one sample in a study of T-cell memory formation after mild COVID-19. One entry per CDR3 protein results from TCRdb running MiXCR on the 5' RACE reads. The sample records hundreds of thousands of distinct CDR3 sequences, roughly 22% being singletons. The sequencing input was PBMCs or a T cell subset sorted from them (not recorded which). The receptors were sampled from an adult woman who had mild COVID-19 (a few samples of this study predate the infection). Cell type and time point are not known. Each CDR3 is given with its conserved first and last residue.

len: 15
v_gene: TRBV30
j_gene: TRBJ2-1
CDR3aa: CACTSGATSYNEQFF

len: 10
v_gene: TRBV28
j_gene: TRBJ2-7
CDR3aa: CASSFDPQYF

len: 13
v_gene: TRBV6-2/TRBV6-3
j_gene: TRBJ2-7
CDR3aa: CASSYRLLYEQYF

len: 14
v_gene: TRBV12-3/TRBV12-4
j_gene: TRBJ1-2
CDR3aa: CASTASGGRNGYTF

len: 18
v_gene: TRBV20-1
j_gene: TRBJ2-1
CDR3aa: CSARGEQGLLISYNEQFF

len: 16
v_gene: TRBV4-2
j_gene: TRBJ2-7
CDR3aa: CASSQDRTSGTYEQYF

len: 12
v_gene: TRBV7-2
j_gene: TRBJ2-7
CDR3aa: CASSSGPYEQYF

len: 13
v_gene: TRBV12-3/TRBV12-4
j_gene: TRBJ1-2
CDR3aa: CASSRQGAYGYTF

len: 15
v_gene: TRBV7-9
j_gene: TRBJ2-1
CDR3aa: CASSSSGGAWDEQFF

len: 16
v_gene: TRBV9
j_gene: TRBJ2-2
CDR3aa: CASSVGRTGRTGELFF

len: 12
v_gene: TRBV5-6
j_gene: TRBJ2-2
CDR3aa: CASSLGTGGLFF

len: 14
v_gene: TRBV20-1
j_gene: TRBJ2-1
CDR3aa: CSAKHQRLRNEQFF

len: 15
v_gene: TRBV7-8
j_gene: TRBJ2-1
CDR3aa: CASSTDRGFYNEQFF

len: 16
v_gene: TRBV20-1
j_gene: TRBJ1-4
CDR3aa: CSALGFPEATNEKLFF

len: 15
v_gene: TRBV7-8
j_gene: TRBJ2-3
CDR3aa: CASSSGGGRKDTQYF

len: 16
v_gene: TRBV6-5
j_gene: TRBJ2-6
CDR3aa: CASSYLRESGANVLTF

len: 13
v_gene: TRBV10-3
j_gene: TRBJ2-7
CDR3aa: CATRGTGEGEQYF

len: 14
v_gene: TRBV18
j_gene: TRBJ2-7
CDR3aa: CASSPGGVATEQYF

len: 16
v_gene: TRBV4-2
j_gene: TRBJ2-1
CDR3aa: CASRRLAGSAYNEQFF

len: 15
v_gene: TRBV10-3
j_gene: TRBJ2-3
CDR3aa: CAISESAVAGNTQYF

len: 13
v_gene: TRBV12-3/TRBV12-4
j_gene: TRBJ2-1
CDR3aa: CASSTHGHNEQFF

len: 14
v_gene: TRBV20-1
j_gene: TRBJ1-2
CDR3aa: CSARGAGSRDGYTF

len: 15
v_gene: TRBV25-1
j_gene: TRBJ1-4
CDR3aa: CASSRTVDVVEKLFF

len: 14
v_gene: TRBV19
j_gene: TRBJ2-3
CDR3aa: CASQAAGRTDTQYF

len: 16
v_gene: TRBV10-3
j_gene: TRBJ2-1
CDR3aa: CAISEATSGGSNEQFF

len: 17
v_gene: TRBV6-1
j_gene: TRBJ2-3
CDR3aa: CASTKSGTGGTTDTQYF

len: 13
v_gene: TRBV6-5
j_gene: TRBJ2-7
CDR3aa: CASRLGLSNEQYF

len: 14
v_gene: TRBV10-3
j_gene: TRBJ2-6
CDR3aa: CAISEITGANVLTF

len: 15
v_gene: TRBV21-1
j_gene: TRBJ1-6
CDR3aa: CASSKGRLEGPPLHF

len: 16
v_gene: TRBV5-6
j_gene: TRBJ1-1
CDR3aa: CASSWAPTGGNTEAFF

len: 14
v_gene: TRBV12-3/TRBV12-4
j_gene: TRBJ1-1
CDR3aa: CASSFRAGMTEAFF

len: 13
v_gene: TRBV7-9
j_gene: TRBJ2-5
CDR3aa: CAGSLAVKETQYF

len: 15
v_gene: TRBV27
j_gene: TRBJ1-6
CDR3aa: CASSLSGGYNSPLHF

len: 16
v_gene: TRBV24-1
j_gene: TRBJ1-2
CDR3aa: CATSDGDRGRIDGYTF

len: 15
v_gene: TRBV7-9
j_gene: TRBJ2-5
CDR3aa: CASSLGRDSKETQYF

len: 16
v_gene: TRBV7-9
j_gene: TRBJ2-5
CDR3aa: CASSLGPRGQQETQYF

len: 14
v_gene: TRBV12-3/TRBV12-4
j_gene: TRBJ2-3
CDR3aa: CASSSTHGTDTQYF

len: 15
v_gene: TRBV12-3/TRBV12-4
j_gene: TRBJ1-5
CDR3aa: CASSLRSRGNQPQHF